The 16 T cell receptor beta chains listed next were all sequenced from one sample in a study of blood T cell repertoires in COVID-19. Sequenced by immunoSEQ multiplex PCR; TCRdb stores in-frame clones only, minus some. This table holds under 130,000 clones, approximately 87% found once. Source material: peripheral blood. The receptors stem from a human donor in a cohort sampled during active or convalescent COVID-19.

The chain's CDR3 is CATRGRRTEAFF. In nucleotides, the CDR3 is TGTGCCACCAGGGGGCGGAGAACTGAAGCTTTCTTT. The chain is built from TRBV15 and TRBJ1-1; weak D call: TRBD1 (5 bases). The germline V gene encodes CDR1 LNHNV and CDR2 YYDKDF (reference sequence). V shed 6 bases and J shed 5 bases, with 10 bases lying between them. The CDR3 is 12 amino acids.

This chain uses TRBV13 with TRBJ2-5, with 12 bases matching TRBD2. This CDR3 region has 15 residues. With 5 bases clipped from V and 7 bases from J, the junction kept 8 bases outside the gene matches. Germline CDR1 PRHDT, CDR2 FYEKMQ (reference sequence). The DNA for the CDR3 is TGTGCCAGCAGCCAACTAGCGGGGGGCGAACGGACCCAGTACTTC. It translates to CASSQLAGGERTQYF.

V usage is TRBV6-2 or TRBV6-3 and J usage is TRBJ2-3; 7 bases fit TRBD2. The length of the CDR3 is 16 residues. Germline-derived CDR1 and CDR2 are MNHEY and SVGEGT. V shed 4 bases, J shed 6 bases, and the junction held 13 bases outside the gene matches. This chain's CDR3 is CASSSGGSPRLDTQYF. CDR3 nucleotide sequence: TGTGCCAGCAGTTCCGGGGGGTCCCCCCGCCTTGATACGCAGTATTTT.

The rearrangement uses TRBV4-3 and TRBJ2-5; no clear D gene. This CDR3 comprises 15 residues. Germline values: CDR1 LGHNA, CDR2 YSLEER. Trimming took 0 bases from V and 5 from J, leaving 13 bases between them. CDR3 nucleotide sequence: TGCGCCAGCAGCCAAGATGTAAATAGAGTCGAGACCCAGTACTTC. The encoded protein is CASSQDVNRVETQYF.

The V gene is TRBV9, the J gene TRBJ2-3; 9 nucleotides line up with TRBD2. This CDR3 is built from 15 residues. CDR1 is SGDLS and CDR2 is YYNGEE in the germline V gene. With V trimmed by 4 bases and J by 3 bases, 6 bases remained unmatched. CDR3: CASSQIAGVTDTQYF. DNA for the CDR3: TGTGCCAGCAGCCAAATAGCGGGGGTTACAGATACGCAGTATTTT.

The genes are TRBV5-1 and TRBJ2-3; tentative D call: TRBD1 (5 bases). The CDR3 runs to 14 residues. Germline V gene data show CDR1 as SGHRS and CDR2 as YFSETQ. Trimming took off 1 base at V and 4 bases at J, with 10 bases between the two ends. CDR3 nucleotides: TGCGCCAGCAGCTTGACAGGCCCCCCAGATACGCAGTATTTT. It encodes CASSLTGPPDTQYF.

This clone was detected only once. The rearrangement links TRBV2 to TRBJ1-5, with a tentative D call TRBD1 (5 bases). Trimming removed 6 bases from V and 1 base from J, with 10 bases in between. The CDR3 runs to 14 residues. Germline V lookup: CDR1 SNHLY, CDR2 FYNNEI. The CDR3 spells CASRRDLSNQPQHF. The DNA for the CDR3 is TGTGCCAGCAGGCGGGACCTGAGCAATCAGCCCCAGCATTTT.

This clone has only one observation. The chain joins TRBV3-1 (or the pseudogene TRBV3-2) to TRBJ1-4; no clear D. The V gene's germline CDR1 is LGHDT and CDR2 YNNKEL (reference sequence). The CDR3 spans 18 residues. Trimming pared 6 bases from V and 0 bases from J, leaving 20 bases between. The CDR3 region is CASSQTTGISATNEKLFF. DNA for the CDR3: TGTGCCAGCAGTCAAACTACCGGGATCTCCGCAACTAATGAAAAACTGTTTTTT.

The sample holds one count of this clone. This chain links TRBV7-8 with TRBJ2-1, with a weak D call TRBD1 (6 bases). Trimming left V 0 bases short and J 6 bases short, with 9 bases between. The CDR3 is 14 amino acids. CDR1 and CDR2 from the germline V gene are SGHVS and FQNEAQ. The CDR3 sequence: CASSLATGSNEQFF. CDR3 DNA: TGTGCCAGCAGCTTAGCCACAGGGAGCAATGAGCAGTTCTTC.

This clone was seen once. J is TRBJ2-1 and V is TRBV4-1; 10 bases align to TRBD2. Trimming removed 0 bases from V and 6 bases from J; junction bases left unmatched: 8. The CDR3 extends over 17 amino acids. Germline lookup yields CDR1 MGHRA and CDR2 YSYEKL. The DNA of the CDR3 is TGCGCCAGCAGCCAAGATCGCCTAGCGGGGGTGGGCAATGAGCAGTTCTTC. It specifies CASSQDRLAGVGNEQFF.

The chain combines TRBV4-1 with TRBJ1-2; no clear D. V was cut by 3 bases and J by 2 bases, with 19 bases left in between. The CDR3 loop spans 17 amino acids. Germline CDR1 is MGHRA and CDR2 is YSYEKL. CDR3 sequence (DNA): TGCGCCAGCAGCCAGTCGGCGTCGGAGGGCGCCAACTATGGCTACACCTTC. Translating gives CASSQSASEGANYGYTF.

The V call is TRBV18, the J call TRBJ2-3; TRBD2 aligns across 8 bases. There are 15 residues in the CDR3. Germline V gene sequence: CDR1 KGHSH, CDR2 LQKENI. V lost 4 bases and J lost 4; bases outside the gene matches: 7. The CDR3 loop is CASSLGLERADTQYF. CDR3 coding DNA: TGTGCCAGCTCACTGGGACTAGAAAGGGCAGATACGCAGTATTTT. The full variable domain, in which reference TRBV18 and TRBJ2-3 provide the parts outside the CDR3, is NAGVMQNPRHLVRRRGQEARLRCSPMKGHSHVYWYRQLPEEGLKFMVYLQKENIIDESGMPKERFSAEFPKEGPSILRIQQVVRGDSAAYFCASSLGLERADTQYFGPGTRLTVL.

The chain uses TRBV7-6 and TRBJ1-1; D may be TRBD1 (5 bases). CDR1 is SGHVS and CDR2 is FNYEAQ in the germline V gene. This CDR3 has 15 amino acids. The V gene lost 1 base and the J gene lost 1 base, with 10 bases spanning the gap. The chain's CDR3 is CASSLDPQGNTEAFF. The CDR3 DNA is TGTGCCAGCAGCTTAGATCCTCAGGGGAACACTGAAGCTTTCTTT. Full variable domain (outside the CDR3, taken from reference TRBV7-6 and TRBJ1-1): GAGVSQSPRYKVTKRGQDVALRCDPISGHVSLYWYRQALGQGPEFLTYFNYEAQQDKSGLPNDRFSAERPEGSISTLTIQRTEQRDSAMYRCASSLDPQGNTEAFFGQGTRLTVV.

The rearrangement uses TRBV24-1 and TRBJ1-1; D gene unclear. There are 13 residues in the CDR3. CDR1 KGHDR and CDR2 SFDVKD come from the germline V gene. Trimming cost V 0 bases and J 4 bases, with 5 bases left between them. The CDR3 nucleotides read TGTGCCACCAGTGATTTGCGGGGCACTGAAGCTTTCTTT. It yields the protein CATSDLRGTEAFF.

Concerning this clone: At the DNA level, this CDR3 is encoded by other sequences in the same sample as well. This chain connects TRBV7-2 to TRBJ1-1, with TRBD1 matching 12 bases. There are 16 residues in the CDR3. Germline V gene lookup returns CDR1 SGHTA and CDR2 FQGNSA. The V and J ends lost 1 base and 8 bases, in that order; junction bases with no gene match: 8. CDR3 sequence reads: CASSLGGQGARTEAFF. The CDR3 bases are TGTGCCAGCAGCTTAGGGGGACAGGGGGCGCGGACCGAAGCTTTCTTT. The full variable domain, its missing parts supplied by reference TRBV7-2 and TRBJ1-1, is GAGVSQSPSNKVTEKGKDVELRCDPISGHTALYWYRQSLGQGLEFLIYFQGNSAPDKSGLPSDRFSAERTGGSVSTLTIQRTQQEDSAVYLCASSLGGQGARTEAFFGQGTRLTVV.

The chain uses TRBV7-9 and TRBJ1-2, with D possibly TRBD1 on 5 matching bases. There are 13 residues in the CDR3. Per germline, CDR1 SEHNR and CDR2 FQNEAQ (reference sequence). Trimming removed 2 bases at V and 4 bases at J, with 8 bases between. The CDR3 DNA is TGTGCCAGCAGCTTACCAGGGTCCTATGGCTACACCTTC. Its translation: CASSLPGSYGYTF.